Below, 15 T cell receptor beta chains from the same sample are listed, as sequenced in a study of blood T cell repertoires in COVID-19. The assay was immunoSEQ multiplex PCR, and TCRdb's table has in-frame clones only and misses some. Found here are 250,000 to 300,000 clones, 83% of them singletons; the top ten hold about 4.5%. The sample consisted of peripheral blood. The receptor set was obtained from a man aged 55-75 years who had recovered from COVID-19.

CDR3: CASTQGHHYGYTF. In DNA form, the CDR3 reads TGTGCCAGCACCCAGGGACACCACTATGGCTACACCTTC. This chain uses TRBV21-1 with TRBJ1-2; TRBD1 reflects the table's D call only, with no check against the DNA. TRBV21-1 is a pseudogene locus. The CDR3 is 13 amino acids.

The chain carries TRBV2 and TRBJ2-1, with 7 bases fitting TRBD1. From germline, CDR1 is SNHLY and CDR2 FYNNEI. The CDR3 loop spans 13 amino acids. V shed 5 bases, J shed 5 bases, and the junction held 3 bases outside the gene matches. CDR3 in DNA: TGTGCCAGCAGTTGGGACAGTAACAATGAGCAGTTCTTC. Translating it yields CASSWDSNNEQFF. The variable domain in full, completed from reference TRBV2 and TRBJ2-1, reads EPEVTQTPSHQVTQMGQEVILRCVPISNHLYFYWYRQILGQKVEFLVSFYNNEISEKSEIFDDQFSVERPDGSNFTLKIRSTKLEDSAMYFCASSWDSNNEQFFGPGTRLTVL.

The DNA of the CDR3 is TGTGCCAGCAGTTCCGGGGCAGGGGTCTATAATTCACCCCTCCACTTT. Translating it yields CASSSGAGVYNSPLHF. The chain joins TRBV6-5 to TRBJ1-6; tentative D call: TRBD1 (6 bases). The CDR3 covers 16 residues. The germline V and J ends were trimmed by 4 bases and 3 bases, with 13 bases remaining between them. The germline V gene encodes CDR1 MNHEY and CDR2 SVGAGI.

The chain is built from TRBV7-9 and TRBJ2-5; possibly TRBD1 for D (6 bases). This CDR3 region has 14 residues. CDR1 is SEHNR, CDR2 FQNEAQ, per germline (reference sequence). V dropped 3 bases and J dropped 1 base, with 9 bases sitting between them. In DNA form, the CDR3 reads TGTGCCAGCAGCTTTTCAGGGGCCCAAGAGACCCAGTACTTC. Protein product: CASSFSGAQETQYF.

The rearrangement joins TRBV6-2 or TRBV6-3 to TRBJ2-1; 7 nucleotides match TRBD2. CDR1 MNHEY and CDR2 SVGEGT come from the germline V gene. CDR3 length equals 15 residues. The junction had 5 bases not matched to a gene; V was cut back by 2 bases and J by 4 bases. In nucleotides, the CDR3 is TGTGCCAGCAGTTACGGCGGGAGCGGGTACAATGAGCAGTTCTTC. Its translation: CASSYGGSGYNEQFF.

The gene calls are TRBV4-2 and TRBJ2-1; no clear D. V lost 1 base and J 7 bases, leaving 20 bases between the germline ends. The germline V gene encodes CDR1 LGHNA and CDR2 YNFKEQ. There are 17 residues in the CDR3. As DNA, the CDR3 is TGTGCCAGCAGCCAAGTGGCGCGGTCGTTAGACCTTAATGAGCAGTTCTTC. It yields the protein CASSQVARSLDLNEQFF.

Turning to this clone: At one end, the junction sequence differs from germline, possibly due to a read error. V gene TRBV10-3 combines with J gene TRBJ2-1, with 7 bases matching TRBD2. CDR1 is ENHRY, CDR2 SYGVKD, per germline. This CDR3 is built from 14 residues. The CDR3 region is CAISQNPRERGAVF. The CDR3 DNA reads TGTGCCATCAGCCAAAACCCGAGGGAGCGGGGTGCGGTCTTC.

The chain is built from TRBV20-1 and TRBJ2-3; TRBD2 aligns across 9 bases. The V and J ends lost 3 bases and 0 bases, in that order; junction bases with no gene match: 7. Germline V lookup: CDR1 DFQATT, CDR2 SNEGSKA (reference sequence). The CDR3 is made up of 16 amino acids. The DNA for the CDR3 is TGCAGTGCTAGTCCAGCGGGGGGTCCTAGCACAGATACGCAGTATTTT. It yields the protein CSASPAGGPSTDTQYF.

DNA for the CDR3: TGTGCCAGCAGTCAGACAGGGGAAGCTTTCTTT. It translates to CASSQTGEAFF. The rearrangement joins TRBV12-3 or TRBV12-4 to TRBJ1-1, with 7 bases fitting TRBD1. V dropped 5 bases and J dropped 8; count of bases not matched to a gene: 2. This CDR3 has 11 amino acids.

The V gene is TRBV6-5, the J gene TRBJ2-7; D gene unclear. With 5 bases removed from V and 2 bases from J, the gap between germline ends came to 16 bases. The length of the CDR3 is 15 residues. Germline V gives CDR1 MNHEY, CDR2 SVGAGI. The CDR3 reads CASSTRGHGPYEQYF. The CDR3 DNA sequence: TGTGCCAGCAGTACCAGAGGCCACGGTCCCTACGAGCAGTACTTC.

CDR3 nucleotides: TGTGCCATCAGTATTCCGGGACAGGACTATGGCTACACCTTC. Amino acid sequence: CAISIPGQDYGYTF. The chain couples TRBV10-3 to TRBJ1-2, with 8 bases lining up with TRBD1. CDR1 ENHRY and CDR2 SYGVKD come from the germline V gene. The CDR3 has 14 residues. V was clipped by 5 bases and J by 3 bases; unmatched bases: 5.

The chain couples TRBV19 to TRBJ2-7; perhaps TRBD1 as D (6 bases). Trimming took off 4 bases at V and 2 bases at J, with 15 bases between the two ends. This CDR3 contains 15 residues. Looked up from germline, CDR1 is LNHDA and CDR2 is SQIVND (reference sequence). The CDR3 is CASSTLGTRTYEQYF. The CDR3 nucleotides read TGTGCCAGTAGTACCCTCGGGACAAGAACCTACGAGCAGTACTTC.

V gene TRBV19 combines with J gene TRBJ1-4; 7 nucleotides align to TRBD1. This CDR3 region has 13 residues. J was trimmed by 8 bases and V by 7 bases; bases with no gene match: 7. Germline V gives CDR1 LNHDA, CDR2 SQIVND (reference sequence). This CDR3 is CASNTGDGEKLFF. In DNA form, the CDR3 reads TGTGCCAGTAATACAGGGGACGGGGAAAAACTGTTTTTT.

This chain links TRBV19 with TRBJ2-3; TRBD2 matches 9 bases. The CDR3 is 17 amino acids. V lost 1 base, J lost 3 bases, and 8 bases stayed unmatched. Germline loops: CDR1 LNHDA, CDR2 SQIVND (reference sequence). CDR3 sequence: CASSIGAGGRGTDTQYF. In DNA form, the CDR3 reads TGTGCCAGTAGTATAGGCGCCGGCGGGAGGGGGACAGATACGCAGTATTTT. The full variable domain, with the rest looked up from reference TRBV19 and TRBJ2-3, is DGGITQSPKYLFRKEGQNVTLSCEQNLNHDAMYWYRQDPGQGLRLIYYSQIVNDFQKGDIAEGYSVSREKKESFPLTVTSAQKNPTAFYLCASSIGAGGRGTDTQYFGPGTRLTVL.

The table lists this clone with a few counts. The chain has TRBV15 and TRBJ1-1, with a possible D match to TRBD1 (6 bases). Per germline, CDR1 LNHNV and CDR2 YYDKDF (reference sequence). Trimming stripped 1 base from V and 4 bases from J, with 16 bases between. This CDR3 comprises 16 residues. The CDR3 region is CATSRGGGRGGTEAFF. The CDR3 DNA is TGTGCCACCAGCAGAGGTGGGGGCCGTGGAGGCACTGAAGCTTTCTTT.